Each of the 22 T cell receptor beta chains below was sequenced from the same sample in a study of tumor-infiltrating lymphocytes in primary liver carcinoma. For blood RNA, unsorted whole blood served as the source, and germline DNA was extracted too. TCR beta cDNA was reverse-transcribed from about 500 ng of total RNA. The reaction used a constant-region primer and ProtoScript II reverse transcriptase. Researchers made the TCR beta libraries by running three nested multiplex PCR rounds with slightly modified ARM-PCR. The study ran its first two PCR rounds for about 11 cycles each, using TRBV1-TRBV30 forward primers and a C-beta reverse primer. In TCRdb, the multiplex PCR reads were re-called with MiXCR into one record per CDR3 protein. Of fewer than 350,000 distinct CDR3 sequences listed, 50% to 70% are singletons. Sequencing was carried out using peripheral blood. These receptors were obtained from a man between 35 and 55 years old with primary liver carcinoma and hepatitis B virus infection.

With regard to this clonotype: Germline is not matched at one junction end, which may reflect a read error. The chain is built from TRBV4-3 and TRBJ1-2; D perhaps matches TRBD1 (5 bases). The CDR3 has 19 residues. Germline CDR1 reads LGHNA; CDR2 reads YSLEER. CDR3 sequence: CASTQDRGTPRGRYYGYTF. Here the CDR3 DNA reads TGCGCCAGCACCCAAGATCGGGGGACCCCACGAGGACGCTACTATGGCTACACCTTC.

Remarks on this clonotype: A much larger clone differs by one base, so this may be a read error. This chain connects TRBV14 to TRBJ2-7; 7 nucleotides match TRBD1. The CDR3 spans 15 residues. CDR1 and CDR2 (germline): SGHDN, FVKESK. For the CDR3, the DNA is TGTGCCAGCAGCCCCGACAGGGTATCGGCCTACAAGCAGTACTTC. Its translation is CASSPDRVSAYKQYF. The complete variable domain, with remaining parts taken from reference TRBV14 and TRBJ2-7, reads EAGVTQFPSHSVIEKGQTVTLRCDPISGHDNLYWYRRVMGKEIKFLLHFVKESKQDESGMPNNRFLAERTGGTYSTLKVQPAELEDSGVYFCASSPDRVSAYKQYFGPGTRLTVT.

The rearrangement joins TRBV6-2 or TRBV6-3 to TRBJ2-2, with 7 bases identical to TRBD2. From germline, CDR1 is MNHEY and CDR2 SVGEGT. The length of the CDR3 is 15 residues. The ends lost 7 bases at V and 5 bases at J; junction bases unmatched: 10. The CDR3 is CASNNGLVKTGELFF. The DNA of the CDR3 is TGTGCCAGCAATAATGGACTAGTAAAGACCGGGGAGCTGTTTTTT.

The rearrangement joins TRBV11-2 to TRBJ1-3; D may be TRBD1 (6 bases). CDR3 length: 15 amino acids. Germline values: CDR1 SGHAT, CDR2 FQNNGV. The chain's CDR3 is CTSSIHRETGNTIYF. CDR3 in DNA: TGTACTAGCAGCATCCACAGGGAAACTGGAAACACCATATATTTT.

This clonotype was detected many times. The chain has TRBV5-1 and TRBJ2-5, with D unclear. The V gene lost 2 bases and the J gene lost 3 bases, with 5 bases spanning the gap. Germline V lookup: CDR1 SGHRS, CDR2 YFSETQ. This CDR3 contains 12 residues. CDR3 bases: TGCGCCAGCAGCTTAGAGGAAGAGACCCAGTACTTC. It yields the protein CASSLEEETQYF.

V and J are TRBV28 and TRBJ2-1; TRBD1 matches 9 bases. This CDR3 has 15 amino acids. V shed 6 bases and J 9 bases; nucleotides not matched to a gene: 12. Looked up from germline, CDR1 is MDHEN and CDR2 is SYDVKM. As DNA, the CDR3 is TGTGCCAGCAGAACCCCGGGACAGGGTGTTTTTGAGCAGTTCTTC. This translates into CASRTPGQGVFEQFF.

In the case of this clonotype: A much larger clone differs from this one at a single base, so this may be a read error. V and J are TRBV11-2 and TRBJ2-5; 11 bases line up with TRBD1. CDR3 length equals 16 residues. CDR1 and CDR2 (germline): SGHAT, FQNNGV. This chain's CDR3 is CASSLDRTGGGETQHF. The CDR3 DNA is TGTGCCAGCAGCTTAGACAGGACAGGGGGCGGAGAGACCCAGCACTTC.

With respect to this clonotype: The junction differs from germline at one of its ends, possibly a read error. The chain couples TRBV11-1 to TRBJ1-5; D not resolved. Looked up from germline, CDR1 is SGHAT and CDR2 is FQDESV (reference sequence). The CDR3 runs to 13 residues. Here the CDR3 reads CANSTTSNQPQHF. For the CDR3, the DNA is TGTGCCAACAGCACCACGAGCAATCAGCCCCAGCATTTT.

As to this clonotype: A much larger clone differs by one base, so this may be a read error. The genes are TRBV29-1 and TRBJ2-6; D tentatively fits TRBD1 or TRBD2 (5 bases each). Per the germline V gene, CDR1 is SQVTM and CDR2 is ANQGSEA. The CDR3 spans 15 residues. The CDR3 protein is CSVGDVSSGANVLAF. CDR3 nucleotides: TGCAGCGTTGGGGACGTAAGCTCTGGGGCCAACGTCCTGGCTTTC.

With regard to this clonotype: The CDR3 does not end in the conserved phenylalanine or tryptophan, so this is likely a read error. The chain recombines TRBV4-1 with TRBJ2-7, with D uncertain. Germline V gene data show CDR1 as MGHRA and CDR2 as YSYEKL. V lost 4 bases and J 2 bases, leaving 12 bases between the germline ends. CDR3 length: 14 residues. The CDR3 DNA is TGCGCCAGCAGCCCCTGGGCAACGCCCTACGAGCAGTACTTA. Translation gives CASSPWATPYEQYL.

This clonotype was picked up a small number of times. The V gene is TRBV5-1, the J gene TRBJ2-3, with D perhaps matching TRBD2 (6 bases). CDR1 and CDR2 from the germline V gene are SGHRS and YFSETQ. Trimming stripped 7 bases from V and 0 bases from J, with 12 bases between. The CDR3 is made up of 14 amino acids. CDR3 residues: CASLRERSTDTQYF. For the CDR3, the DNA is TGCGCCAGCCTGCGGGAAAGGAGCACAGATACGCAGTATTTT.

About this clonotype itself: A much larger clone differs by one base, so this may be a read error. This chain connects TRBV6-1 to TRBJ1-1; 7 bases are a match to TRBD1. Germline loops: CDR1 MNHNS, CDR2 SASEGT. CDR3 length: 14 residues. CDR3 in amino acids: CTSSDPQGRTEAFF. The DNA of the CDR3 is TGTACCAGCAGTGACCCACAGGGGCGGACTGAAGCTTTCTTT.

This clonotype was seen more than once but under ten times. The CDR3 does not end in the conserved phenylalanine or tryptophan, so this is likely a read error. This chain links TRBV4-3 with TRBJ2-4; weak D call: TRBD2 (6 bases). The CDR3 contains 15 residues. Germline V gene data show CDR1 as LGHNA and CDR2 as YSLEER. The CDR3 region is CANSQDSGGGNIQYI. The CDR3 DNA sequence: TGCGCCAACAGCCAAGATTCCGGGGGAGGAAACATTCAGTACATC.

Concerning this clonotype itself: Compared with germline, one end of the junction differs, possibly owing to a read error. The chain recombines TRBV10-3 with TRBJ2-7; maybe TRBD1 (5 bases). Germline CDR1 and CDR2: ENHRY and SYGVKD. The CDR3 covers 13 residues. The CDR3 reads CATSDGRADEQYF. In DNA form, the CDR3 reads TGTGCCACCAGTGACGGCAGGGCAGACGAGCAGTACTTC.

About this clonotype itself: Likely a read error: the CDR3 ends without its conserved phenylalanine or tryptophan. It is unclear where the CDR3 begins or ends on the DNA, so no DNA is shown, and the CDR3 is as TCRdb lists it. J is TRBJ2-1 and V is TRBV12-3 or TRBV12-4; no check of the table's D call, TRBD1, against the DNA was made. The CDR3 totals 11 residues, both ends included. This chain's CDR3 is CASSLRQVQII.

The chain carries TRBV6-2 or TRBV6-3 and TRBJ2-1; no reliable D call. In germline, CDR1 is MNHEY, CDR2 SVGEGT. Trimming pared 6 bases from V and 8 bases from J, leaving 11 bases between. The CDR3 extends over 12 amino acids. The CDR3 region is CASRSIRHEQFF. The DNA of the CDR3 is TGTGCCAGCAGGAGCATTAGGCATGAGCAGTTCTTC.

The chain recombines TRBV5-1 with TRBJ2-5; TRBD1 aligns across 8 bases. The CDR3 runs to 13 residues. V lost 4 bases, J lost 9 bases, and 8 bases stayed unmatched. Germline values: CDR1 SGHRS, CDR2 YFSETQ. This CDR3 is CASSQGQAESQYF. The CDR3 region has the DNA TGCGCCAGCAGCCAGGGACAGGCGGAGTCCCAGTACTTC.

This clonotype showed up many times. V and J are TRBV6-2 or TRBV6-3 and TRBJ1-6, with D unresolved. Deletions cut 7 bases from V and 5 bases from J, with 9 bases between. CDR3 length equals 13 residues. Germline-derived CDR1 and CDR2 are MNHEY and SVGEGT. The CDR3 bases are TGTGCCAGCATGCGGGGAAATAATTCACCCCTCCACTTT. This codes for CASMRGNNSPLHF.

Turning to this clonotype: A much larger clone lies one base from this, so it may be a read error. This chain connects TRBV6-2 or TRBV6-3 to TRBJ1-4; D is undetermined. Between the trimmed V and J ends, which lost 10 bases and 1 base, there was a span of 13 bases. CDR1 MNHEY and CDR2 SVGEGT come from the germline V gene. The CDR3 contains 14 residues. The CDR3 region is CANNRGGTNEKLFF. The CDR3 DNA is TGTGCCAACAACCGAGGAGGAACTAATGAAAAACTGTTTTTT.

Comments on this clonotype: Since a much larger clone is just one base distant, this may be a read error. The V gene is TRBV12-3 or TRBV12-4, the J gene TRBJ2-2, with a possible D match to TRBD2 (5 bases). V lost 8 bases and J lost 1, with 14 bases in between. The CDR3 has 15 amino acids. The CDR3 DNA is TGTGCCAGCGGTTCTCCTAGCCTGAACACCGGGGAGCTGTTTTTT. Translated: CASGSPSLNTGELFF.

Concerning this clonotype itself: A much larger clonotype is one base distant, so this may be a read error. In nucleotides, the CDR3 is TGTGCCTGGAGTGAAATTCGGAGCACAGGTACGCAGTATTTT. This sequence encodes CAWSEIRSTGTQYF. The V and J genes are TRBV30 and TRBJ2-3; D perhaps matches TRBD1 (5 bases). Germline V CDR1 and CDR2: GTSNPN, SVGIG (reference sequence). This CDR3 region has 14 residues.

With respect to this clonotype: The junction departs from the called germline gene at one end, perhaps through a read error. V gene TRBV11-2 combines with J gene TRBJ1-2; no clear D gene. Looked up from germline, CDR1 is SGHAT and CDR2 is FQNNGV. The CDR3 totals 13 residues. The CDR3 is CASTLDRAGGYTF. The CDR3 DNA is TGTGCCAGCACCTTAGATCGTGCCGGCGGCTACACCTTC.